The 5 T cell receptor beta chains below were found in one sample sequenced in a study of blood T cell repertoires in COVID-19. TCRdb keeps only in-frame clones here, not all; method: immunoSEQ multiplex PCR. Of tens of thousands of clones listed, about 90% are singletons. The sample was peripheral blood. The source is a man older than 75 with acute or convalescent COVID-19.

The J gene is TRBJ1-3, the V gene TRBV28; a weak D match, TRBD1 (6 bases). The germline V gene has CDR1 MDHEN and CDR2 SYDVKM. V lost 3 bases, J lost 0 bases, and 9 bases lay in between. This CDR3 comprises 15 residues. This CDR3 is CASSFRGHSGNTIYF. CDR3 in DNA: TGTGCCAGCAGTTTCAGGGGCCACTCTGGAAACACCATATATTTT. The full variable domain, with the rest looked up from reference TRBV28 and TRBJ1-3, is DVKVTQSSRYLVKRTGEKVFLECVQDMDHENMFWYRQDPGLGLRLIYFSYDVKMKEKGDIPEGYSVSREKKERFSLILESASTNQTSMYLCASSFRGHSGNTIYFGEGSWLTVV.

This clone was seen once. This chain links TRBV5-4 with TRBJ2-7, with 7 bases aligning to TRBD1. V lost 4 bases and J lost 3; bases outside the gene matches: 1. The V gene's germline CDR1 is SGHNT and CDR2 YYREEE (reference sequence). The CDR3 sequence is 12 residues long. The CDR3 protein is CASSRDSYEQYF. CDR3 nucleotide sequence: TGTGCCAGCAGCCGGGACAGCTACGAGCAGTACTTC.

The chain links TRBV18 to TRBJ1-3, with a weak D call TRBD1 (6 bases). Per germline, CDR1 KGHSH and CDR2 LQKENI. Trimming cost V 3 bases and J 4 bases, with 22 bases left between them. The CDR3 totals 18 residues. CDR3 coding DNA: TGTGCCAGCTCACCGTATCCTGGGCAGGGGTCGCCCGGAAACACCATATATTTT. It specifies CASSPYPGQGSPGNTIYF.

The chain employs TRBV18 and TRBJ2-1; 7 nucleotides align to TRBD1. V lost 0 bases and J lost 2; bases outside the gene matches: 4. The CDR3 is made up of 16 amino acids. Germline CDR1 is KGHSH and CDR2 is LQKENI. CDR3 region: CASSPPGQAAYNEQFF. The CDR3 DNA reads as TGTGCCAGCTCACCACCCGGACAGGCGGCCTACAATGAGCAGTTCTTC.

This clone was seen a few times. The rearrangement uses TRBV18 and TRBJ1-1; TRBD1 agrees at 10 bases. V lost 8 bases to trimming and J lost 8 bases; unmatched junction nucleotides: 5. The CDR3 extends over 12 amino acids. CDR1 is KGHSH and CDR2 is LQKENI in the germline V gene. The CDR3: CASAKDRGEAFF. The CDR3 nucleotides read TGTGCCAGCGCAAAGGACAGGGGGGAAGCTTTCTTT.